The T cell receptor (beta chain) under discussion was sequenced for a study of T-cell reconstitution after alpha-beta-depleted transplantation in children (dated by TCRdb to about 2016). For context, the study as a whole: T-cell immune reconstitution after TCRalphabeta/CD19-depleted allogeneic hematopoietic cell transplantation in children was quantitatively tracked in the study by means of TCR repertoire profiling. What the work shows at the level of the full study, not this receptor alone: Over subsequent months, a decline in hyperexpanded clone frequencies was noted, and after one year, T-cell counts and TCRbeta diversity were mostly ascribed to newly produced T cells. About two months after transplant, the apparently early recovery of alphabetaT-cell counts reportedly depended on just several hundred clones that had expanded rapidly and came from non-depleted graft cells. In some patients, high TCRbeta diversity at day 60 was attributed to recipient T cells and intrathymic progenitors that had survived conditioning.

The treatment or condition label on this specimen signifies: allogeneic hematopoietic cell transplantation with graft depleted of TCRalphabeta T cells and CD19 B cells. Transplant recipients were children who received TCRalphabeta/CD19-depleted allogeneic hematopoietic cell grafts. This clonotype came up many times. The antigen this receptor binds is unknown. No much larger clone exists at a distance of one base, and base qualities are not known. Libraries were built with PCR. Sequencing relied on an Illumina HiSeq 2500. Molecular barcoding was employed in the preparation of TCR libraries, with unique molecular identifiers being used to normalize TCRbeta repertoire quantification. TCRdb applied fastp at Q25 and MiXCR to the public reads, then kept only in-frame beta chains. Every distinct CDR3 protein forms one entry, paired with its most common genes and DNA. The sample table shows about 490,000 distinct CDR3 sequences, and roughly a tenth are seen once. The top ten clones comprise approximately 2% of the sample.

The material was PBMCs, obtained before TCRalphabeta/CD19-depleted stem cell transplant. This TCR was sampled from a child aged 2-15 years with inherited bone marrow failure, due to receive a stem cell transplant.

The CDR3: CASSIGTGGYEQYF. The DNA sequence is TGTGCCAGCAGCATTGGTACAGGGGGCTACGAGCAGTACTTC. This sequence uses TRBV11-2 and TRBJ2-7; 8 central bases correspond to TRBD1. V loses 5 bases at its end and J loses 3 bases; junction bases beyond the gene matches: 6. The germline V gene yields SGHAT for CDR1 and FQNNGV for CDR2. Inclusive of the bounding cysteine and phenylalanine, the CDR3 is 14 residues long. The sequence is cut down to CDR3 DNA, 42 bases in frame from base 1.